A selection of T cell receptor beta chains follows, all from one sample in a study of lymphopenia after photon versus proton radiotherapy. Measured with immunoSEQ multiplex PCR; TCRdb has only the in-frame clones, and not every one. The sample has 15,000 or so clones, 70% to 85% seen once. The sequences come from peripheral blood, collected from a patient treated with proton-based radiotherapy. The receptors here all came from a man between 65 and 79 years old with pancreatic cancer. CDR3s include the opening cysteine and the closing phenylalanine or tryptophan. Fields, in order: clone size, V gene, D gene, J gene, CDR3 DNA, CDR3 protein. D genes are given only for firm matches. Clone size, where shown, is once, few, many, or a class for clones that have expanded.

clone_size: .; v_call: TRBV18; d_call: TRBD1; j_call: TRBJ1-5; cdr3_nt: TGTGCCAGCTCACCAGGGACAGCTAGCAATCAGCCCCAGCATTTT; cdr3_aa: CASSPGTASNQPQHF
clone_size: .; v_call: TRBV10-1; d_call: TRBD2; j_call: TRBJ2-1; cdr3_nt: TGCGCCAGCAGTGATTGGGGCCTAGCGGAATCCTACAATGAGCAGTTCTTC; cdr3_aa: CASSDWGLAESYNEQFF
clone_size: .; v_call: TRBV30; d_call: .; j_call: TRBJ1-1; cdr3_nt: TGTGCCTGGAGTAAAGGGGGGGAGAACACTGAAGCTTTCTTT; cdr3_aa: CAWSKGGENTEAFF
clone_size: .; v_call: TRBV9; d_call: .; j_call: TRBJ1-1; cdr3_nt: TGTGCCAGCAGCGTACTTCAGGGAGTTATGAACACTGAAGCTTTCTTT; cdr3_aa: CASSVLQGVMNTEAFF
clone_size: .; v_call: TRBV7-8; d_call: TRBD2; j_call: TRBJ2-7; cdr3_nt: TGTGCCAGCAGCTTCGGACTAGCGGGATCCTACGAGCAGTACTTC; cdr3_aa: CASSFGLAGSYEQYF
clone_size: .; v_call: TRBV7-6; d_call: .; j_call: TRBJ2-7; cdr3_nt: TGTGCCAGCAGCACGACAACTCACGAGCAGTACTTC; cdr3_aa: CASSTTTHEQYF
clone_size: .; v_call: TRBV14; d_call: TRBD2; j_call: TRBJ2-1; cdr3_nt: TGTGCCAGCAGCCGAACTAGCGGGGCGTTCTCCTACAATGAGCAGTTCTTC; cdr3_aa: CASSRTSGAFSYNEQFF
clone_size: .; v_call: TRBV5-1; d_call: TRBD2; j_call: TRBJ2-7; cdr3_nt: TGCGCCAGCAGCAGGCCGGGACTAGCGGACTCCTACGAGCAGTACTTC; cdr3_aa: CASSRPGLADSYEQYF
clone_size: .; v_call: TRBV5-1; d_call: .; j_call: TRBJ1-6; cdr3_nt: TGCGCCAGCTCAATACAGGAAGAGGGCTCACCCCTCCACTTT; cdr3_aa: CASSIQEEGSPLHF
clone_size: .; v_call: TRBV18; d_call: TRBD2; j_call: TRBJ2-1; cdr3_nt: TGTGCCAGTTCACTAGCGGCTAGCTCCTACAATGAGCAGTTCTTC; cdr3_aa: CASSLAASSYNEQFF
clone_size: few; v_call: TRBV30; d_call: TRBD1; j_call: TRBJ1-1; cdr3_nt: TGTGCCTGGGCCGGGACAGGAGGGCCAGCTTTCTTT; cdr3_aa: CAWAGTGGPAFF
clone_size: .; v_call: TRBV6-1; d_call: .; j_call: TRBJ1-6; cdr3_nt: TGTGCCAGCGTCAGAACAGGGCTTGATTCACCCCTCCACTTT; cdr3_aa: CASVRTGLDSPLHF
clone_size: .; v_call: TRBV4-1; d_call: .; j_call: TRBJ1-5; cdr3_nt: TGCGCCAGCAGCCACAACAGCGGAGGGGCAGGGCAAAATAGCAATCAGCCCCAGCATTTT; cdr3_aa: CASSHNSGGAGQNSNQPQHF
clone_size: once; v_call: TRBV6-6; d_call: .; j_call: TRBJ1-5; cdr3_nt: TGTGCCAGCAGTCCAATGGGGAACAGGGGCAATCAGCCCCAGCATTTT; cdr3_aa: CASSPMGNRGNQPQHF
clone_size: .; v_call: TRBV6-6; d_call: .; j_call: TRBJ2-3; cdr3_nt: TGTGCCAGCAGTTACGAGCGACGCACAGATACGCAGTATTTT; cdr3_aa: CASSYERRTDTQYF
clone_size: .; v_call: TRBV9; d_call: .; j_call: TRBJ1-1; cdr3_nt: TGTGCCAGCAGCGTAGCTTGGGGGGGGACCACTGAAGCTTTCTTT; cdr3_aa: CASSVAWGGTTEAFF
clone_size: .; v_call: TRBV5-8; d_call: TRBD2; j_call: TRBJ2-1; cdr3_nt: TGTGCCAGCACGCCTAGCGGGAGGACCTCCTACAATGAGCAGTTCTTC; cdr3_aa: CASTPSGRTSYNEQFF
clone_size: .; v_call: TRBV30; d_call: TRBD1; j_call: TRBJ1-2; cdr3_nt: TGTGCCTGGAGTGTGGGACAGGGGATCGGCTACACCTTC; cdr3_aa: CAWSVGQGIGYTF
clone_size: .; v_call: TRBV4-1; d_call: TRBD1; j_call: TRBJ1-2; cdr3_nt: TGCGCCAGCAGCCAAGAGGGGATTCCCTACAGGGGCGGCTATGGCTACACCTTC; cdr3_aa: CASSQEGIPYRGGYGYTF
clone_size: .; v_call: TRBV6-1; d_call: TRBD2; j_call: TRBJ2-5; cdr3_nt: TGTGCCAGCAGTGACGGACTAGCGGGGGGCCGGCAAGAGACCCAGTACTTC; cdr3_aa: CASSDGLAGGRQETQYF
clone_size: .; v_call: TRBV5-1; d_call: .; j_call: TRBJ1-1; cdr3_nt: TGCGCCAGCAGCTCGCAGGGAATTGGGAACACTGAAGCTTTCTTT; cdr3_aa: CASSSQGIGNTEAFF
clone_size: .; v_call: TRBV7-9; d_call: TRBD1; j_call: TRBJ1-6; cdr3_nt: TGTGCCAGCAGCTCCGGGACAGCTAATTCACCCCTCCACTTT; cdr3_aa: CASSSGTANSPLHF
clone_size: .; v_call: TRBV27; d_call: TRBD2; j_call: TRBJ2-1; cdr3_nt: TGTGCCAGCAGTTCGCTCGGGACTAGAGTCTATGAGCAGTTCTTC; cdr3_aa: CASSSLGTRVYEQFF
clone_size: .; v_call: TRBV29-1; d_call: .; j_call: TRBJ1-1; cdr3_nt: TGCAGCGTGGCGCGAGAGGGAGTACGTGAAGCTTTCTTT; cdr3_aa: CSVAREGVREAFF
clone_size: .; v_call: TRBV18; d_call: .; j_call: TRBJ1-6; cdr3_nt: TGTGCCAGCTCACCATCGGCTCAAGGATTAACCTATAATTCACCCCTCCACTTT; cdr3_aa: CASSPSAQGLTYNSPLHF
clone_size: .; v_call: TRBV2; d_call: .; j_call: TRBJ1-1; cdr3_nt: TGTGCCAGCAGTTGGACAAAGGAAGCTTTCTTT; cdr3_aa: CASSWTKEAFF
clone_size: .; v_call: TRBV21-1; d_call: .; j_call: TRBJ2-7; cdr3_nt: TGTGCCAGCAGCAAAACCGCGACTAGCGGGAGGCCCACTCCCTCCTACGAGCAGTACTTC; cdr3_aa: CASSKTATSGRPTPSYEQYF
clone_size: few; v_call: TRBV19; d_call: .; j_call: TRBJ1-1; cdr3_nt: TGTGCCAGTAGTACAGGACGGAACACTGAAGCTTTCTTT; cdr3_aa: CASSTGRNTEAFF
clone_size: .; v_call: TRBV29-1; d_call: .; j_call: TRBJ2-3; cdr3_nt: TGCAGCGTTGAAGGCCCAGGGTTACCTAGCACAGATACGCAGTATTTT; cdr3_aa: CSVEGPGLPSTDTQYF
clone_size: .; v_call: TRBV19; d_call: TRBD2; j_call: TRBJ2-1; cdr3_nt: TGTGCCAGTAGTATATTGAGGACTAGTGGCAGTGAGCAGTTCTTC; cdr3_aa: CASSILRTSGSEQFF
clone_size: few; v_call: TRBV7-2; d_call: .; j_call: TRBJ2-7; cdr3_nt: TGTGCCAGCAGCTCTCCCTCCTACGAGCAGTACTTC; cdr3_aa: CASSSPSYEQYF
clone_size: .; v_call: TRBV27; d_call: TRBD2; j_call: TRBJ2-2; cdr3_nt: TGTGCCAGCAGTACAAGCGGGAGGGCCACCGGGGAGCTGTTTTTT; cdr3_aa: CASSTSGRATGELFF
clone_size: .; v_call: TRBV6-5; d_call: TRBD2; j_call: TRBJ2-2; cdr3_nt: TGTGCCAGCAGTTACACTAGCGGGGGGAGCACCGGGGAGCTGTTTTTT; cdr3_aa: CASSYTSGGSTGELFF
clone_size: .; v_call: TRBV4-1; d_call: .; j_call: TRBJ2-2; cdr3_nt: TGCGCCAGCAGCCAAGATCGGCCGGCCAACACCGGGGAGCTGTTTTTT; cdr3_aa: CASSQDRPANTGELFF
clone_size: .; v_call: TRBV6-5; d_call: TRBD1; j_call: TRBJ2-5; cdr3_nt: TGTGCCAGCAGTTACAGACCAGACAGGGCCCCGGAGACCCAGTACTTC; cdr3_aa: CASSYRPDRAPETQYF
clone_size: .; v_call: TRBV7-3; d_call: .; j_call: TRBJ2-1; cdr3_nt: TGTGCCAGCAGCCCCCCTTTAGGGGACAATGAGCAGTTCTTC; cdr3_aa: CASSPPLGDNEQFF
clone_size: .; v_call: TRBV5-1; d_call: TRBD1; j_call: TRBJ1-5; cdr3_nt: TGCGCCAGCAGCTTTACAGGGGGCGGCAATCAGCCCCAGCATTTT; cdr3_aa: CASSFTGGGNQPQHF
clone_size: .; v_call: TRBV2; d_call: TRBD2; j_call: TRBJ2-1; cdr3_nt: TGTGCCAGCAGAACCGGGACTAACTCCTACAATGAGCAGTTCTTC; cdr3_aa: CASRTGTNSYNEQFF
clone_size: .; v_call: TRBV7-2; d_call: .; j_call: TRBJ2-7; cdr3_nt: TGTGCCAGCAGACCCCCGGGACCGATGAGCTCCTACGAGCAGTACTTC; cdr3_aa: CASRPPGPMSSYEQYF
clone_size: .; v_call: TRBV2; d_call: TRBD2; j_call: TRBJ2-3; cdr3_nt: TGTGCCAGCTACAGCGGGGGCGCGGGGGATACGCAGTATTTT; cdr3_aa: CASYSGGAGDTQYF
clone_size: .; v_call: TRBV19; d_call: .; j_call: TRBJ2-5; cdr3_nt: TGTGCCAGTAGTATAGGACAAAGGAGGGAGACCCAGTACTTC; cdr3_aa: CASSIGQRRETQYF
clone_size: .; v_call: TRBV30; d_call: TRBD1; j_call: TRBJ1-4; cdr3_nt: TGTGCCTGGAGCGCACCCGGGACAGATTTTAATGAAAAACTGTTTTTT; cdr3_aa: CAWSAPGTDFNEKLFF
clone_size: .; v_call: TRBV30; d_call: TRBD2; j_call: TRBJ2-4; cdr3_nt: TGTGCCTGGAGTGAGGGACTAGCGGGGGACATTCAGTACTTC; cdr3_aa: CAWSEGLAGDIQYF
clone_size: .; v_call: TRBV5-1; d_call: .; j_call: TRBJ1-2; cdr3_nt: TGCGCCAGCAGCCCGGGCGGGGAGGTCTATGGCTACACCTTC; cdr3_aa: CASSPGGEVYGYTF
clone_size: .; v_call: TRBV19; d_call: TRBD1; j_call: TRBJ1-4; cdr3_nt: TGTGCCAGTACCACTACAGGGGAAAACGAAAAACTGTTTTTT; cdr3_aa: CASTTTGENEKLFF
clone_size: .; v_call: TRBV28; d_call: TRBD1; j_call: TRBJ1-1; cdr3_nt: TGTGCCAGCAGTTTAAACAACAGGGGCGTGAACACTGAAGCTTTCTTT; cdr3_aa: CASSLNNRGVNTEAFF
clone_size: .; v_call: TRBV27; d_call: TRBD2; j_call: TRBJ2-7; cdr3_nt: TGTGCCAGCAAGGAGGGCGGGAGGGCCTACGAGCAGTACTTC; cdr3_aa: CASKEGGRAYEQYF
clone_size: few; v_call: TRBV30; d_call: .; j_call: TRBJ1-5; cdr3_nt: TGTGCCTGGAGTGGGAAGTGGGGCAATCAGCCCCAGCATTTT; cdr3_aa: CAWSGKWGNQPQHF
clone_size: .; v_call: TRBV29-1; d_call: .; j_call: TRBJ1-1; cdr3_nt: TGCAGCGTTCCGGGGGGGAACACTGAAGCTTTCTTT; cdr3_aa: CSVPGGNTEAFF
clone_size: .; v_call: TRBV27; d_call: .; j_call: TRBJ2-7; cdr3_nt: TGTGCCAGCAGTGCCCGGGGTGGCAGCCCTCGCTACGAGCAGTACTTC; cdr3_aa: CASSARGGSPRYEQYF
clone_size: .; v_call: TRBV21-1; d_call: .; j_call: TRBJ2-1; cdr3_nt: TGTGCCAGCAGCAAATGGGAGGGGATGCATGAGCAGTTCTTC; cdr3_aa: CASSKWEGMHEQFF
clone_size: .; v_call: TRBV2; d_call: TRBD1; j_call: TRBJ2-7; cdr3_nt: TGTGCCAGCAGTTCGCAGGGGGCACTTAGCGAGCAGTACTTC; cdr3_aa: CASSSQGALSEQYF
clone_size: .; v_call: TRBV7-6; d_call: TRBD1; j_call: TRBJ1-1; cdr3_nt: TGTGCCAGCAGCTCCCGGACAGGGTTGAACACTGAAGCTTTCTTT; cdr3_aa: CASSSRTGLNTEAFF